This record concerns one TCR beta chain sequence. PCR was performed using 60 Vbeta and 13 Jbeta primers. This table comes from immunoSEQ multiplex PCR, and its TCRdb copy is limited to in-frame clones, with some not included. The data show approximately 110,000 clones, 70% to 80% seen once. The record originates from a study of cytomegalovirus exposure and HLA in healthy donors. The material sequenced was PBMCs. This TCR was recovered from a female donor in good health and CMV-seropositive.

This CDR3 is CASSNRGLDGYTF. The CDR3 coding sequence is TGTGCCAGCAGTAACAGGGGGCTGGATGGCTACACCTTC. This chain joins TRBV6-5 and TRBJ1-2, with 9 nucleotides matching TRBD1. The CDR3 covers 13 residues. After removal of 5 bases from V and 6 bases from J, the junction contained 4 bases not matched to a gene. Germline loops: CDR1 MNHEY, CDR2 SVGAGI.